This is a list of T cell receptor beta chains from one sample in a study of shared clonotypes between healthy human individuals. Assay: immunoSEQ multiplex PCR; the TCRdb copy retains only in-frame clones and omits some. The data show roughly 2 million clones, around 95% seen once. The sample taken for sequencing was naive CD4+ T cells sorted from blood. The receptors were sampled from a man between 18 and 35 years old in good health. The CDR3 runs from the conserved cysteine through the conserved F or W. A D gene is named only where the DNA matches it firmly. Clone sizes are given selectively: once, few, many, or a class where the clone is expanded.

clone_size	v_call	d_call	j_call	cdr3_aa	cdr3_nt
-	TRBV7-9	-	TRBJ2-1	CASSLAVLYNEQFF	TGTGCCAGCAGCTTAGCCGTTCTCTACAATGAGCAGTTCTTC
-	TRBV5-1	TRBD1	TRBJ1-2	CASSSQQGSKGYGYTF	TGCGCCAGCAGCTCACAACAGGGGAGCAAAGGCTATGGCTACACCTTC
-	TRBV7-9	-	TRBJ1-4	CASSFGQDTNEKLFF	TGTGCCAGCAGCTTCGGGCAGGACACTAATGAAAAACTGTTTTTT
once	TRBV2	TRBD1	TRBJ1-5	CASRQTGISQPQHF	TGTGCCAGCAGACAGACAGGGATTAGCCAGCCCCAGCATTTT
once	TRBV7-8	-	TRBJ2-7	CASSKIPQGFSYEQYF	TGTGCCAGCAGCAAGATCCCCCAGGGGTTCTCCTACGAGCAGTACTTC
-	TRBV2	TRBD1	TRBJ2-5	CASSEARWDRSQETQYF	TGTGCCAGCAGTGAAGCGCGGTGGGACAGGTCCCAAGAGACCCAGTACTTC
-	TRBV15	-	TRBJ2-7	CATGRQAGYEQYF	TGTGCCACCGGAAGACAGGCGGGCTACGAGCAGTACTTC
-	TRBV25-1	TRBD2	TRBJ2-1	CASSGQSGRAYNEQFF	TGTGCCAGCAGTGGACAGAGCGGGAGGGCTTACAATGAGCAGTTCTTC
-	TRBV30	-	TRBJ1-6	CACGGSNSPLHF	TGTGCCTGCGGGGGTTCTAATTCACCCCTCCACTTT
-	TRBV5-4	-	TRBJ2-2	CASSSPGPPNTGELFF	TGTGCCAGCAGCTCACCCGGCCCACCGAACACCGGGGAGCTGTTTTTT
-	TRBV30	-	TRBJ1-5	CAWSRGPQPQHF	TGTGCCTGGAGTCGAGGACCTCAGCCCCAGCATTTT
once	TRBV6-1	-	TRBJ1-1	CASSDENYTEAFF	TGTGCCAGCAGTGATGAGAACTACACTGAAGCTTTCTTT
-	TRBV6-6	TRBD2	TRBJ2-5	CASSLGLAGVETQYF	TGTGCCAGCAGTCTAGGACTAGCGGGAGTGGAGACCCAGTACTTC
-	TRBV5-1	TRBD1	TRBJ1-1	CASSQGDRGSEAFF	TGCGCCAGCAGCCAGGGGGACAGGGGCTCTGAAGCTTTCTTT
once	TRBV29-1	TRBD1	TRBJ1-2	CSVGDRAVYGYTF	TGCAGCGTTGGGGACAGGGCGGTCTATGGCTACACCTTC
-	TRBV11-2	TRBD1	TRBJ1-6	CASSSGTGNSPLHF	TGTGCCAGCAGCTCCGGGACAGGGAATTCACCCCTCCACTTT
-	TRBV18	TRBD1	TRBJ1-2	CASSPPIGGAYNYGYTF	TGTGCCAGCTCACCACCGATAGGGGGCGCATACAACTATGGCTACACCTTC
-	TRBV4-3	-	TRBJ1-3	CASSQDSGGPGNTIYF	TGCGCCAGCAGCCAAGATAGCGGCGGCCCTGGAAACACCATATATTTT
-	TRBV7-2	TRBD2	TRBJ2-1	CASSPLAGAKGEQFF	TGTGCCAGCAGTCCACTAGCGGGAGCGAAGGGTGAGCAGTTCTTC
-	TRBV5-1	TRBD2	TRBJ2-7	CASSPGPGLATHYEQYF	TGCGCCAGCAGCCCGGGCCCCGGACTAGCGACCCACTACGAGCAGTACTTC
-	TRBV21-1	-	TRBJ1-5	CASSKDQPQHF	TGTGCCAGCAGCAAAGACCAGCCCCAGCATTTT
-	TRBV7-2	TRBD2	TRBJ2-1	CASSTGLAGGGRSFF	TGTGCCAGCAGCACCGGACTAGCGGGAGGTGGTAGGTCGTTCTTC
-	TRBV10-3	-	TRBJ1-5	CATKMWGQPQHF	TGTGCCACCAAGATGTGGGGTCAGCCCCAGCATTTT
-	TRBV4-3	-	TRBJ1-2	CASSQAWNYGYTF	TGCGCCAGCAGCCAGGCCTGGAACTATGGCTACACCTTC
-	TRBV7-9	-	TRBJ1-1	CASSQGRMGEAFF	TGTGCCAGCAGCCAGGGACGGATGGGTGAAGCTTTCTTT
-	TRBV7-9	-	TRBJ2-1	CASSLSISGNEQFF	TGTGCCAGCAGCCTATCGATTAGCGGCAATGAGCAGTTCTTC
-	TRBV18	TRBD2	TRBJ2-1	CASSSGTSGSPYNEQFF	TGTGCCAGCTCATCAGGGACTAGCGGGAGTCCCTACAATGAGCAGTTCTTC
-	TRBV27	-	TRBJ1-5	CASSDIGGIEPQHF	TGTGCCAGCAGTGACATCGGGGGTATTGAGCCCCAGCATTTT
-	TRBV7-2	-	TRBJ2-1	CASSKPQGTSYNEQFF	TGTGCCAGCAGCAAACCCCAGGGTACGTCCTACAATGAGCAGTTCTTC
-	TRBV10-2	TRBD1	TRBJ2-2	CASSVPGQGIFTGELFF	TGCGCCAGCAGTGTACCGGGACAGGGAATCTTCACCGGGGAGCTGTTTTTT
-	TRBV5-1	-	TRBJ1-4	CASSPRRGSGEKLFF	TGCGCCAGCAGCCCAAGGCGGGGATCAGGTGAAAAACTGTTTTTT
-	TRBV9	-	TRBJ2-5	CASSVGEETQYF	TGTGCCAGCAGCGTAGGCGAGGAGACCCAGTACTTC
-	TRBV30	-	TRBJ2-5	CAWSMQETQYF	TGTGCCTGGAGTATGCAAGAGACCCAGTACTTC
-	TRBV28	-	TRBJ1-6	CASSFGGESYNSPLHF	TGTGCCAGCAGTTTTGGGGGGGAATCCTATAATTCACCCCTCCACTTT
-	TRBV7-2	TRBD2	TRBJ2-3	CASSLAPGGADTQYF	TGTGCCAGCAGCTTAGCTCCCGGGGGGGCAGATACGCAGTATTTT
-	TRBV4-2	TRBD1	TRBJ1-4	CASSQGQGAVREKLFF	TGTGCCAGCAGCCAAGGACAGGGGGCTGTGAGAGAAAAACTGTTTTTT
-	TRBV6-1	-	TRBJ2-6	CASSEQGVAGANVLTF	TGTGCCAGCAGTGAGCAGGGAGTTGCTGGGGCCAACGTCCTGACTTTC
-	TRBV5-1	TRBD1	TRBJ1-2	CASTPGTGNNYGYTF	TGCGCCAGCACCCCGGGGACAGGGAATAACTATGGCTACACCTTC
-	TRBV5-6	TRBD2	TRBJ2-7	CASSLVVQLAGEDYEQYF	TGTGCCAGCAGCTTGGTAGTTCAACTAGCGGGAGAAGACTACGAGCAGTACTTC
-	TRBV5-5	-	TRBJ2-7	CASSQSSYEQYF	TGTGCCAGCAGCCAAAGCTCCTACGAGCAGTACTTC
-	TRBV11-3	TRBD1	TRBJ1-1	CASSLQGASEAFF	TGTGCCAGCAGCTTACAGGGGGCATCAGAAGCTTTCTTT
-	TRBV28	-	TRBJ1-2	CASSSGQPLGYGYTF	TGTGCCAGCAGTTCCGGACAGCCCCTGGGGTATGGCTACACCTTC
-	TRBV6-5	-	TRBJ2-7	CASTTGDSYEQYF	TGTGCCAGTACAACAGGGGACTCCTACGAGCAGTATTTC
-	TRBV11-2	-	TRBJ2-6	CASSLGPSVRLTGANVLTF	TGTGCCAGCAGCTTAGGACCGTCAGTGAGGTTGACTGGGGCCAACGTCCTGACTTTC
-	TRBV6-1	-	TRBJ2-5	CASSGKAGAFGKETQYF	TGTGCCAGCAGTGGAAAGGCAGGGGCCTTCGGCAAAGAGACCCAGTACTTC
-	TRBV5-1	TRBD2	TRBJ2-5	CASSLNGGGASGETQYF	TGCGCCAGCAGCTTGAATGGCGGGGGGGCTTCGGGAGAGACCCAGTACTTC
-	TRBV5-1	-	TRBJ2-7	CASSTGTPSYEQYF	TGCGCCAGCAGCACCGGGACTCCTTCCTACGAGCAGTACTTC
few	TRBV1	-	TRBJ1-2	CTSSQDPLALTAYGYTF	TGCACCAGCAGCCAAGATCCCCTTGCGTTAACGGCCTATGGCTACACCTTC
-	TRBV29-1	-	TRBJ2-7	CSASGREQYF	TGCAGCGCTTCGGGGCGTGAGCAGTACTTC
-	TRBV4-3	-	TRBJ2-3	CASSPGRHSSTDTQYF	TGCGCCAGCAGCCCGGGCCGTCACTCAAGCACAGATACGCAGTATTTT